The sequence of this TCR beta chain was determined in a study of response to subunit inactivated influenza vaccine. This clonotype has only a few counts. Between the trimmed V and J ends, which lost 0 bases and 4 bases, there was a span of 6 bases. This CDR3 contains 13 residues. From germline, CDR1 is LGHNA and CDR2 YSLEER. Via MiXCR, TCRdb re-called the RT-PCR reads, giving one row per CDR3 protein. The table shows more than 450,000 distinct CDR3 sequences, with 12% occurring only once. This receptor was identified in a man aged 45-65 years who received an inactivated influenza vaccine. The rearrangement joins TRBV4-3 to TRBJ2-5; D possibly corresponds to TRBD2 (5 bases). This specimen consisted of PBMCs from blood, obtained on the day of vaccination. The CDR3 is CASSQDEGETQYF. DNA of the CDR3: TGCGCCAGCAGCCAAGATGAGGGAGAGACCCAGTACTTC.